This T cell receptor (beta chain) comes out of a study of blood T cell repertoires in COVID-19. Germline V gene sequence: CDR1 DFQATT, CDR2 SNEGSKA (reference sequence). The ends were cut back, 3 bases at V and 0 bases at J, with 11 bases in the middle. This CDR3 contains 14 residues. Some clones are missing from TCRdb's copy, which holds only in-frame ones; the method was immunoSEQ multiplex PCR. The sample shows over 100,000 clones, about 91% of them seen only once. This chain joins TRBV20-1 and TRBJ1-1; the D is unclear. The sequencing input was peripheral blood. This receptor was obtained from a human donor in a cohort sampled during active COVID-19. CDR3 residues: CSASSSGLNTEAFF. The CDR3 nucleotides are TGCAGTGCTAGTTCTTCGGGGTTGAACACTGAAGCTTTCTTT.